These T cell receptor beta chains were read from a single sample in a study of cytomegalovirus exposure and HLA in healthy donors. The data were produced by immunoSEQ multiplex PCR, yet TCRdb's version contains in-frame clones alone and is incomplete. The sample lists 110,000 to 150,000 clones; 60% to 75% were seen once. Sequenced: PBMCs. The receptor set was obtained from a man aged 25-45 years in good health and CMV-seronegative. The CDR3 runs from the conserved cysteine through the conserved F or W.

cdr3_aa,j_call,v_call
CATNTDRATQPQHF,TRBJ1-5,TRBV6-1
CASMGHRLSPNTGELFF,TRBJ2-2,TRBV19
CASSWTGSYEQYF,TRBJ2-7,TRBV5-6
CASSPNGGGGEGEQYF,TRBJ2-7,TRBV5-1
CASSGPDRGPYEQYF,TRBJ2-7,TRBV2
CASSLWGTGQSGKLFF,TRBJ1-4,TRBV28
CASSLSGADPEAFF,TRBJ1-1,TRBV13
CASSTTGPGNTIYF,TRBJ1-3,TRBV19
CASRWGQPQETQYF,TRBJ2-5,TRBV5-5
CASRPTGGLSYEQYF,TRBJ2-7,TRBV6-1
CASSQDSSFDYGYTF,TRBJ1-2,TRBV4-2
CASRRDTGELFF,TRBJ2-2,TRBV7-9
CASSVGTSGDTGELFF,TRBJ2-2,TRBV9
CASSLGDEASSYNEQFF,TRBJ2-1,TRBV11-2
CASSFGGTNEKLFF,TRBJ1-4,TRBV5-1
CASTQGGGGNTIYF,TRBJ1-3,TRBV28
CASSHTGDSYGYTF,TRBJ1-2,TRBV4-1
CASSLDRQETQYF,TRBJ2-5,TRBV7-3
CAWSQGLAGAEQYF,TRBJ2-7,TRBV30
CASSIATGFMWEPQHF,TRBJ1-5,TRBV19
CASSLGPFYGYTF,TRBJ1-2,TRBV6-5
CASRRGLAGEDGELFF,TRBJ2-2,TRBV5-4
CASSLQTTDEQFF,TRBJ2-1,TRBV7-8
CSVAQGPPGANGLTF,TRBJ2-6,TRBV29-1
CASSAYRDNEQFF,TRBJ2-1,TRBV11-2
CASSPPDRRTYEQYF,TRBJ2-7,TRBV18
CASSLREEPQHF,TRBJ1-5,TRBV6-5
CASSLGGQGYEQYF,-,TRBV11-2
CASSELGLAGEETQYF,TRBJ2-5,TRBV2
CASSLAGRVSGNTIYF,TRBJ1-3,TRBV5-1
CASSGQGVYGYTF,TRBJ1-2,TRBV10-1
CASSLQGGNTEAFF,TRBJ1-1,TRBV2
CASTDPLRGDTGELFF,TRBJ2-2,TRBV7-9